The TCR beta chain described here comes from a study of Tregs in tolerant kidney transplant recipients. General study points: Tregs expanded with activated donor B cells seemed most donor-specific. This study did not directly address biological reproducibility.

Points on this clone: Antigen specificity is unknown.

Profiled with immunoSEQ multiplex PCR; TCRdb holds only in-frame clones, not every one. The table records 200,000 to 300,000 clones, roughly 84% of them present only once. Thawed PBMCs were FACS-sorted into unstimulated CD4+CD25+CD127- regulatory T cells, CD4+CD25- non-regulatory cells, CD4 and CD8 cells. Sequenced input: CD4+ T cells from blood. This receptor was taken from a human donor in good health.

The chain's CDR3 is CAILNLGDSPMNTEAFF. In nucleotides, the CDR3 is TGTGCCATCTTAAATCTAGGGGACAGTCCCATGAACACTGAAGCTTTCTTT. This chain joins TRBV27 and TRBJ1-1; 7 bases agree with TRBD1. The CDR3 is 17 amino acids. With V trimmed by 10 bases and J by 0 bases, 17 bases remained unmatched. Germline lookup yields CDR1 MNHEY and CDR2 SMNVEV (reference sequence).